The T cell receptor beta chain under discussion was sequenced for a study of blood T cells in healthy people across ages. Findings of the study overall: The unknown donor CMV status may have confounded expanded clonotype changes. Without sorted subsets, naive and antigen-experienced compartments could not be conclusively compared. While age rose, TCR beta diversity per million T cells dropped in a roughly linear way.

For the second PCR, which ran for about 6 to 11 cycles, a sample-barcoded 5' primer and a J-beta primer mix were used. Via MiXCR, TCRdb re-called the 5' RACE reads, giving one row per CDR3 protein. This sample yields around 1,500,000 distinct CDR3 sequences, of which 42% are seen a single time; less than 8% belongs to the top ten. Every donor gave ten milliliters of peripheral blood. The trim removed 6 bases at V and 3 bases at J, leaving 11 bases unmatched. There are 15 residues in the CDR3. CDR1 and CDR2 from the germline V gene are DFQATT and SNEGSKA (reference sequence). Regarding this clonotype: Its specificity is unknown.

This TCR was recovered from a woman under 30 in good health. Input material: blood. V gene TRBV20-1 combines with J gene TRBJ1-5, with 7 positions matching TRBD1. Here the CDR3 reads CSAPDRQGYNQPQHF. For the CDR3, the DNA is TGCAGTGCCCCGGACAGGCAAGGGTACAATCAGCCCCAGCATTTT.